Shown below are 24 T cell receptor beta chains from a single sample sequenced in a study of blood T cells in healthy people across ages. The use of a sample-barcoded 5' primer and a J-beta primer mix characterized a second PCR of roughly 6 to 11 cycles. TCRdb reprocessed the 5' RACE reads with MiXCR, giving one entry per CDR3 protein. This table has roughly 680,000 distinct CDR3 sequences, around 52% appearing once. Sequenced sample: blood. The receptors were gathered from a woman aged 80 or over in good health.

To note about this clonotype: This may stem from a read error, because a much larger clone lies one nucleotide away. The chain's CDR3 is CASSLPGPIVNIQYF. The CDR3 coding sequence is TGTGCCAGCAGTTTGCCAGGACCGATAGTAAACATTCAGTACTTC. The chain is built from TRBV28 and TRBJ2-7, with D unclear. The closer fit of TRBJ2-4 to the DNA end suggests the J call may be wrong. Germline CDR1 and CDR2: MDHEN and SYDVKM. This CDR3 contains 15 residues.

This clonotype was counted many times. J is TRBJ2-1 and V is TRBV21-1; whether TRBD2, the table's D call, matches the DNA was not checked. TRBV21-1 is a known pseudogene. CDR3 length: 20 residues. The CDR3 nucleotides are TGTGCCAGCAGCAAAAGCGACTATATGGCTAGCGGGGGGCGGTACAATGAGCAGTTCTTC. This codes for CASSKSDYMASGGRYNEQFF.

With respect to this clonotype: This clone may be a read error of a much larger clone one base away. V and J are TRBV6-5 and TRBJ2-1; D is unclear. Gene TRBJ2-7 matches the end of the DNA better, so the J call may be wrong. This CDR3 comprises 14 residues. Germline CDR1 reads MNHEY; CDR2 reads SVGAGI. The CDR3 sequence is CASSLATSYNEQYF. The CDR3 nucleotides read TGTGCCAGCAGCCTCGCCACCTCCTACAATGAGCAGTACTTC.

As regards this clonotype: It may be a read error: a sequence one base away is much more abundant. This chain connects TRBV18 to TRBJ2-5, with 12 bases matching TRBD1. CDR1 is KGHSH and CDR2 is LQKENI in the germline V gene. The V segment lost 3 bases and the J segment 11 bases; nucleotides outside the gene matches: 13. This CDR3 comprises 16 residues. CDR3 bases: TGTGCCAGCTCACCGACGGGACAGGGGGCCAACAATGAGCAGTACTTC. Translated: CASSPTGQGANNEQYF.

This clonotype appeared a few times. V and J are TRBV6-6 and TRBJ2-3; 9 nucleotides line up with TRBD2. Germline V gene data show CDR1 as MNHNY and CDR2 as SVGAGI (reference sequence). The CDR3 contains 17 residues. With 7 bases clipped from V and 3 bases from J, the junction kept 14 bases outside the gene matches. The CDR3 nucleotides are TGTGCCAGCAACGTAGGAGTAGCGGGGGCCTCAACAGATACGCAGTATTTT. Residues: CASNVGVAGASTDTQYF.

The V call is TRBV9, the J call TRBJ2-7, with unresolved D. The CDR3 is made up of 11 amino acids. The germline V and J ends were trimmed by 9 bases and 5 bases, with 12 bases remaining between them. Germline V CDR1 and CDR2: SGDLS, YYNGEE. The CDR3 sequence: CAISRPHEQYF. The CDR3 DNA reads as TGTGCCATCTCACGACCCCACGAGCAGTACTTC.

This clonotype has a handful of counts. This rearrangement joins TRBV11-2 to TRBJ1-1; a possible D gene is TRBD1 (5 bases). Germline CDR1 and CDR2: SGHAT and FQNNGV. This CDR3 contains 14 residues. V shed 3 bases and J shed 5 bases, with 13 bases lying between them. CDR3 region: CASSLNQGMTEAFF. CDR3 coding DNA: TGTGCCAGCAGCTTGAATCAGGGAATGACTGAAGCTTTCTTT.

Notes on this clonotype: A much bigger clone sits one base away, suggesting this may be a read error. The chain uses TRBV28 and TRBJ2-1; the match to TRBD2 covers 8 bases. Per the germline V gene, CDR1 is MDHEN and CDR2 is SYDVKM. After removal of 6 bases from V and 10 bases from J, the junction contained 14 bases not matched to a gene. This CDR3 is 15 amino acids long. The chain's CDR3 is CASRSTSASSYEQFF. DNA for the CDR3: TGTGCCAGCAGGTCGACTAGCGCGAGCTCCTACGAGCAGTTCTTC.

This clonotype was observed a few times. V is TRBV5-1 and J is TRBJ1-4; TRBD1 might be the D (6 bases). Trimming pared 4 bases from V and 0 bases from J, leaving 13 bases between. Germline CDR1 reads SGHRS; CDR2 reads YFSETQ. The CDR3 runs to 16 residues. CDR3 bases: TGCGCCAGCAGCGGGGGGCAGTTGACAACTAATGAAAAACTGTTTTTT. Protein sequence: CASSGGQLTTNEKLFF.

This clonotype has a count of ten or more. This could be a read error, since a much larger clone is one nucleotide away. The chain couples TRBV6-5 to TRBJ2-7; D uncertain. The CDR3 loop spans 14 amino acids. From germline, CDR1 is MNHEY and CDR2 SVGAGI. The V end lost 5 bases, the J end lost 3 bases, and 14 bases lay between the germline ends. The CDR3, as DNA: TGTGCCAGCAGTGATTCCATTTCAAGCTACGAGCAGTACTTC. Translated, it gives CASSDSISSYEQYF.

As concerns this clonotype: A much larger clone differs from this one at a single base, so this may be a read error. For the CDR3, the DNA is TGCGCCAGCAGCTTGGCCTCTAGCGGATACACTGAGCAGTTCTTC. It codes for CASSLASSGYTEQFF. This chain links TRBV5-1 with TRBJ2-1; 7 nucleotides line up with TRBD2. This CDR3 spans 15 amino acids. The germline V gene has CDR1 SGHRS and CDR2 YFSETQ.

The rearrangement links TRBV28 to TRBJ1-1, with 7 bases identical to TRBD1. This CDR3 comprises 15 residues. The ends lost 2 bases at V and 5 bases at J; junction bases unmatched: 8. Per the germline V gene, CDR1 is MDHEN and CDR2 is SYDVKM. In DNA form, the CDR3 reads TGTGCCAGCAGTTTAGCCGACAGGGCCAAGACTGAAGCTTTCTTT. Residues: CASSLADRAKTEAFF.

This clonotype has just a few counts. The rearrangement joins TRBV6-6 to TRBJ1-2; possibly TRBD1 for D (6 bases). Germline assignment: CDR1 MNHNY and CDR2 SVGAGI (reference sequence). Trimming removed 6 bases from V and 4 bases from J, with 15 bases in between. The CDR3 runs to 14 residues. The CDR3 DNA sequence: TGTGCCAGCAGCCCTACGGACAGCTCCTATGGCTACACCTTC. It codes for CASSPTDSSYGYTF.

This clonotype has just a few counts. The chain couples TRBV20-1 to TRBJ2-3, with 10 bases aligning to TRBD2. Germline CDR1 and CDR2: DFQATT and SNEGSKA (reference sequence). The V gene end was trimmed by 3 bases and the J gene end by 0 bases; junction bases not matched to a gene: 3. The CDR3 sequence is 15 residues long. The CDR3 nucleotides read TGCAGTGCTAGCCCTAGCGGGGGCAGCACAGATACGCAGTATTTT. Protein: CSASPSGGSTDTQYF.

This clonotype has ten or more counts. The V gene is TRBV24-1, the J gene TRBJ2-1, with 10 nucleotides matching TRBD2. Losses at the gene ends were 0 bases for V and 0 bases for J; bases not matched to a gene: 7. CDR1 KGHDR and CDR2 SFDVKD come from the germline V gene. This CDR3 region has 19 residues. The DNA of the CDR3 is TGTGCCACCAGTGATTTGGGGTCAGCGGGGGGGCCCTCCTACAATGAGCAGTTCTTC. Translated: CATSDLGSAGGPSYNEQFF.

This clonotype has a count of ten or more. DNA of the CDR3: TGTGCCAGCAGTGAAGGGACTCAGTTCTTC. As protein: CASSEGTQFF. J is TRBJ2-1 and V is TRBV2, with D perhaps TRBD2 (5 bases). V was clipped by 1 base and J by 13 bases, with 5 bases between them. The CDR3 consists of 10 residues. CDR1 SNHLY and CDR2 FYNNEI come from the germline V gene.

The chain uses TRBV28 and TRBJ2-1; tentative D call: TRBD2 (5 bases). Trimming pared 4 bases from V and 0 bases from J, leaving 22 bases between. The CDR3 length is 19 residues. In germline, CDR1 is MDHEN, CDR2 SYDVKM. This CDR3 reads CASSWASQSRTHSYNEQFF. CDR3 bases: TGTGCCAGCAGTTGGGCCTCACAGTCCCGGACTCACTCCTACAATGAGCAGTTCTTC.

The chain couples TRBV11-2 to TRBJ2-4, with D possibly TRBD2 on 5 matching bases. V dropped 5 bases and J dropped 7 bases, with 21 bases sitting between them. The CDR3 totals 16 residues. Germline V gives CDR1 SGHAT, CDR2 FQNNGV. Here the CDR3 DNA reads TGTGCCAGCAGCCGGGGTGGCTCCCTGGGGTTTAACATTCAGTACTTC. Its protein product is CASSRGGSLGFNIQYF.

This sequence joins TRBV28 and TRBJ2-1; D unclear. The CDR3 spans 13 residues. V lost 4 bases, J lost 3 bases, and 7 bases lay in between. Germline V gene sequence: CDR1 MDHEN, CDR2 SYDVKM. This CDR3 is CASSWALYNEQFF. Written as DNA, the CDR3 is TGTGCCAGCAGTTGGGCCCTCTACAATGAGCAGTTCTTC.

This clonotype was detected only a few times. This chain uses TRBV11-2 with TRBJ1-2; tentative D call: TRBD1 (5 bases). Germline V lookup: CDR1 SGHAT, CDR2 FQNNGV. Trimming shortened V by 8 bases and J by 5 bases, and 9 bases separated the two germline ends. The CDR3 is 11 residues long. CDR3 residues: CASRDSYGYTF. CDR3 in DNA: TGTGCCAGCCGGGACTCGTATGGCTACACCTTC.

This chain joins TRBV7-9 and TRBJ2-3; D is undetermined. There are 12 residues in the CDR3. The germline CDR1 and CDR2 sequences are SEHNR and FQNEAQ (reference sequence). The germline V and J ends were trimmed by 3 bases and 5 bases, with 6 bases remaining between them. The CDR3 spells CASSFGEDTQYF. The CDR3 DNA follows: TGTGCCAGCAGCTTTGGGGAAGATACGCAGTATTTT.

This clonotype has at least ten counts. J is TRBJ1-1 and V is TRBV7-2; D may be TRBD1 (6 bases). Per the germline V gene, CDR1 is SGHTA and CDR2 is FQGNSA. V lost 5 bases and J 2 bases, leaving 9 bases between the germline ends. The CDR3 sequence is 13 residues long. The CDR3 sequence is CASSIQGNTEAFF. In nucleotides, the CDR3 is TGTGCCAGCAGCATACAGGGAAACACTGAAGCTTTCTTT.

CDR3 region: CASKILGAGAGTDTQYF. The DNA of the CDR3 is TGTGCCAGCAAGATTCTCGGGGCGGGCGCCGGCACAGATACGCAGTATTTT. The chain is built from TRBV7-2 and TRBJ2-3, with D perhaps assigned TRBD1 or TRBD2 (5 bases each). Trimming pared 7 bases from V and 1 base from J, leaving 21 bases between. This CDR3 has 17 residues. The germline CDR1 and CDR2 sequences are SGHTA and FQGNSA. The variable domain in full, with the rest retrieved from reference TRBV7-2 and TRBJ2-3, is GAGVSQSPSNKVTEKGKDVELRCDPISGHTALYWYRQSLGQGLEFLIYFQGNSAPDKSGLPSDRFSAERTGGSVSTLTIQRTQQEDSAVYLCASKILGAGAGTDTQYFGPGTRLTVL.

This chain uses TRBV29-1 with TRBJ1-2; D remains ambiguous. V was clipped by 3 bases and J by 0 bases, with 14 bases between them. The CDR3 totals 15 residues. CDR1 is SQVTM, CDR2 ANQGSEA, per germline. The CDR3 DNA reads TGCAGCGTTGAGGCGCAGGATATTCCTAACTATGGCTACACCTTC. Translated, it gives CSVEAQDIPNYGYTF.